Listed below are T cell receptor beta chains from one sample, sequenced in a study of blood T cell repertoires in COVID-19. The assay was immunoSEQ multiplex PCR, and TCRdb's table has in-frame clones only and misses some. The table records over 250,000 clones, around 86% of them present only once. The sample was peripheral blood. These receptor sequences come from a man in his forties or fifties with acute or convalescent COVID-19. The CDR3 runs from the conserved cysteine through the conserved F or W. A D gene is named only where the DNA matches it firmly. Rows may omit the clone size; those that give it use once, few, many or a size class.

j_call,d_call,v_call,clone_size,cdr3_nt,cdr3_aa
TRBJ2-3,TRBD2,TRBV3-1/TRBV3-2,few,TGTGCCAGCAGTTATAGCGGGGTGGGAGATACGCAGTATTTT,CASSYSGVGDTQYF
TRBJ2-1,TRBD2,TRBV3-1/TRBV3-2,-,TGTGCCAGCAGCCCCAGCGGGAGGAATGAGCAGTTCTTC,CASSPSGRNEQFF
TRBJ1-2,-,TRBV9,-,TGTGCCAGTAATGCAGGGGACTATGGCTACACCTTC,CASNAGDYGYTF
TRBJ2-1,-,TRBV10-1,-,TGCGCCAGCAGTGAAAGCAACTCCTACAATGAGCAGTTCTTC,CASSESNSYNEQFF
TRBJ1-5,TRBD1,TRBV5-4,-,TGTGCCAGCAGCTTCAACAGACAGGGGCCTTGGTCTTATAGCAATCAGCCCCAGCATTTT,CASSFNRQGPWSYSNQPQHF
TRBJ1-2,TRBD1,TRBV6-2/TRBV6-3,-,TGTGCCAGCAGTGACTACAGGGGGCGGGATGGCTACACCTTC,CASSDYRGRDGYTF
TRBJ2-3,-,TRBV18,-,TGTGCCAGCTCACCCTCGGCGGGGACAGATACGCAGTATTTT,CASSPSAGTDTQYF
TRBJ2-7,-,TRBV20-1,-,TGCAGTGCTAAACTAGTTTACGAGCAGTACTTC,CSAKLVYEQYF
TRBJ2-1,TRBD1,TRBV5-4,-,TGTGCCAGCAGCCCACTGAAGACAGGGGGCTACAATGAGCAGTTCTTC,CASSPLKTGGYNEQFF
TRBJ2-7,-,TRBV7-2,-,TGTGCCAGCAGCGGCGCGGGGAGTTACGAGCAGTACTTC,CASSGAGSYEQYF
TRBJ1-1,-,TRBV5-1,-,TGCGCCAGCAGCTTGGCCCTGGACAAGGGCACTGAAGCTTTCTTT,CASSLALDKGTEAFF
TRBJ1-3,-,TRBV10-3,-,TGTGCCATCAGTAGGGGAGGGTCTGGAAACACCATATATTTT,CAISRGGSGNTIYF
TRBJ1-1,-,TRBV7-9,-,TGTGCCAGCAGCTTAGCAACCGGTGCTTTCTTT,CASSLATGAFF
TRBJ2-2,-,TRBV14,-,TGTGCCAGCAGCCAAGAGGACAGTACGGCCGGGGAGCTGTTTTTT,CASSQEDSTAGELFF
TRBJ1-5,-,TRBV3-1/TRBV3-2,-,TGTGCCAGTAGCTCGACAGGAGGTCGCAATCAGCCCCAGCATTTT,CASSSTGGRNQPQHF
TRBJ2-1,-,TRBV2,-,TGTGCCAGCAGTGAAGCACGGGATCGGAATGAGCAGTTCTTC,CASSEARDRNEQFF
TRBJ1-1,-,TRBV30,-,TGTGCCTGGAGTGGGCCTACTAATGCTTTCTTT,CAWSGPTNAFF
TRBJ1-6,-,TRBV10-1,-,TGCGCCAGCAAACGTGGGGCCGGGTCACCCCTCCACTTT,CASKRGAGSPLHF
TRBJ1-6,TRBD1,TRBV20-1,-,TGCAGTGCTAGTTTCGGGGACAGGGTGTCACCCCTCCACTTT,CSASFGDRVSPLHF
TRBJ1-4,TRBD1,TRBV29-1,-,TGCAGCGTCCAGTATAACAGGGGGCGAAAGGATGAAAAACTGTTTTTT,CSVQYNRGRKDEKLFF
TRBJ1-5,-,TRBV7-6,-,TGTGCCAGCAGCTATGGTTCGCCGGGGCAGCCCCAGCATTTT,CASSYGSPGQPQHF
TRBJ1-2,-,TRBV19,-,TGTGCCAGTAGTAATCTACGTGAGGGCGACAACTATGGCTACACCTTC,CASSNLREGDNYGYTF
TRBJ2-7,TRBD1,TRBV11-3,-,TGTGCCAGCAGCGTAAACAGGGGCTCCTACGAGCAGTACTTC,CASSVNRGSYEQYF
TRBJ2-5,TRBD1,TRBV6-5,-,TGTGCCAGCGGCCAGACAGGGAAAGAGACCCAGTACTTC,CASGQTGKETQYF
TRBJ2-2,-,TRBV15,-,TGTGCCACCAGCAGAAGGAGACTACCCACCGGGGAGCTGTTTTTT,CATSRRRLPTGELFF
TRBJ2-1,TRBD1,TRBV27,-,TGTGCCAGCAGTCTAATTCCGACAGGGCCTTGGAACAATGAGCAGTTCTTC,CASSLIPTGPWNNEQFF
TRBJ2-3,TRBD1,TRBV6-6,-,TGTGCCAGCAGTATACCGGGACAGGGAACAGATACGCAGTATTTT,CASSIPGQGTDTQYF
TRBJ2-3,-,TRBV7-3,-,TGTGCCAGCAGCTTATTGAGTAGCACAGATACGCAGTATTTT,CASSLLSSTDTQYF
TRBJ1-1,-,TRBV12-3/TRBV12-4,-,TGTGCCAGCAGTTCCGACGGAGGACTGGCTGCTTTCTTT,CASSSDGGLAAFF
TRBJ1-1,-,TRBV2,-,TGTGCCAGCAGGGGCCGGGGGGGGCTCAACACTGAAGCTTTCTTT,CASRGRGGLNTEAFF
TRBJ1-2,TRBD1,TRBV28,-,TGTGCCAGCAGAACCACCGGGACAGGGATTCGGGGCTACACCTTC,CASRTTGTGIRGYTF
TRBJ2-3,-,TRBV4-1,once,TGCGCCAGCAGCCAAGATTGGGCAGGGCGGGATACGCAGTATTTT,CASSQDWAGRDTQYF
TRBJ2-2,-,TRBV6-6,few,TGTGCCAGCAGACCCCTCGGGGTCTACACCGGGGAGCTGTTTTTT,CASRPLGVYTGELFF
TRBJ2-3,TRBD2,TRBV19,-,TGTGCCAGTGCGGGGGGACCCACAGATACGCAGTATTTT,CASAGGPTDTQYF
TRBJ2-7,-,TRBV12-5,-,TGTGCTAGTGGTCACTCCTACGAGCAGTACTTC,CASGHSYEQYF
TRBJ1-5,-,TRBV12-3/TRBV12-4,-,TGTGCCAGCAGACTACAGGAAGATCAGCCCCAGCATTTT,CASRLQEDQPQHF
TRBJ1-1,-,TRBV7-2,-,TGTGCCAGCAGCTTAGGACGGGGACAAAGAGCTTTCTTT,CASSLGRGQRAFF
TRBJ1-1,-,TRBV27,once,TGTGCCAGCAGTTGGCGGGGAAAAGTGGCTGAAGCTTTCTTT,CASSWRGKVAEAFF
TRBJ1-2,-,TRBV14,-,TGTGCCAGCAGCCAACTCCAGGTTAGCTACACCTTC,CASSQLQVSYTF
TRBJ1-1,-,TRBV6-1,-,TGTGCCAGCAGTGATCAATTGAACACTGAAGCTTTCTTT,CASSDQLNTEAFF
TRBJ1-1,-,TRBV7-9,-,TGTGCCAGCACCTCCGACAGAGCGAACACTGAAGCTTTCTTT,CASTSDRANTEAFF
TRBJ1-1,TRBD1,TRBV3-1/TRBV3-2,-,TGTGCCAGCAGCCACCCGGGACAGGGTTCCACTGAAGCTTTCTTT,CASSHPGQGSTEAFF
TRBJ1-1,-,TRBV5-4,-,TGTGCCAGCAGCTTGGGGCTAAAAGTTGACTCTGAAGCTTTCTTT,CASSLGLKVDSEAFF
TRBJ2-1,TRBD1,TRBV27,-,TGTGCCAGCAGTTTAAGTGGACAGGGGGCCTATGAGCAGTTCTTC,CASSLSGQGAYEQFF
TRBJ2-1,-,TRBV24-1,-,TGTGCCACCGGACAGCCATCGAGCTCCTACAATGAGCAGTTCTTC,CATGQPSSSYNEQFF
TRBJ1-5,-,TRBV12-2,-,TGTGCAAGTCGCTTGACCGGCGTCCGGGACAGGGGTAATCAGCCCCAGCATTTT,CASRLTGVRDRGNQPQHF
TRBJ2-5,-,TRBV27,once,TGTGCCAGCAGTGCTCAGTACCAAGAGACCCAGTACTTC,CASSAQYQETQYF
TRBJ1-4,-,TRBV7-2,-,TGTGCCAGCAGCTTAAATGGACAACTTGAAAAACTGTTTTTT,CASSLNGQLEKLFF
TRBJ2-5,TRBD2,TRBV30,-,TGTGCCTGGAGCGCAGGGAGTAGCGGGGGTGGTGAGACCCAGTACTTC,CAWSAGSSGGGETQYF
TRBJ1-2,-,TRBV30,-,TGTGCCTGGAGTGGGGGGAGGCATGGCTACACCTTC,CAWSGGRHGYTF
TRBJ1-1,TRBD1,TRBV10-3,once,TGTGCCATCAGGGACGGGACAGGGTTAGGCACTGAAGCTTTCTTT,CAIRDGTGLGTEAFF